This is a list of T cell receptor beta chains from one sample in a study of STAT3 mutations in large granular lymphocyte leukemia. Only in-frame clones appear in the TCRdb table, and some are missing; sequencing was by immunoSEQ multiplex PCR. The sample includes around 3,000 clones, around three fifths seen only once; the top ten take around 89%. Sequencing used peripheral blood mononuclear cells. These receptors originate from a man aged 60 to 69 with T-cell large granular lymphocyte leukemia. Some clones in this sample may be carry-over from other donors' samples. Each CDR3 is given with its conserved first and last residue. Fields, in order: J gene, clone size, D gene, V gene, CDR3 protein, CDR3 DNA. The D gene is left open where the match is weak. Size tells how often a clone was seen (once, few, many) or the class of an expanded clone, and some rows leave it out.

j_call: TRBJ2-6
clone_size: .
d_call: .
v_call: TRBV6-1
cdr3_aa: CASSLRTGANVLTF
cdr3_nt: TGTGCCAGCAGTCTCAGGACTGGGGCCAACGTCCTGACTTTC

j_call: TRBJ2-7
clone_size: .
d_call: TRBD2
v_call: TRBV18
cdr3_aa: CASSPLLAGNYEQYF
cdr3_nt: TGTGCCAGCTCACCCCTTCTAGCGGGGAACTACGAGCAGTACTTC

j_call: TRBJ1-2
clone_size: .
d_call: .
v_call: TRBV18
cdr3_aa: CASSPQSHYGYTF
cdr3_nt: TGTGCCAGCTCACCACAAAGCCACTATGGCTACACCTTC

j_call: TRBJ1-2
clone_size: .
d_call: TRBD1
v_call: TRBV18
cdr3_aa: CASSTGGYGYTF
cdr3_nt: TGTGCCAGCTCAACAGGGGGCTATGGCTACACCTTC

j_call: TRBJ2-5
clone_size: few
d_call: TRBD2
v_call: TRBV7-2
cdr3_aa: CASSLAGAGGETQYF
cdr3_nt: TGTGCCAGCAGCTTAGCGGGTGCGGGGGGAGAGACCCAGTACTTC

j_call: TRBJ2-7
clone_size: few
d_call: .
v_call: TRBV27
cdr3_aa: CASSSVGYEQYF
cdr3_nt: TGTGCCAGCAGTTCGGTAGGGTACGAGCAGTACTTC

j_call: TRBJ1-6
clone_size: few
d_call: .
v_call: TRBV6-5
cdr3_aa: CASSPGRTTPLHF
cdr3_nt: TGTGCCAGCAGCCCGGGACGGACGACGCCCCTCCACTTT

j_call: TRBJ2-3
clone_size: .
d_call: .
v_call: TRBV29-1
cdr3_aa: CSVADTDTQYF
cdr3_nt: TGCAGCGTTGCTGATACAGATACGCAGTATTTT

j_call: TRBJ1-6
clone_size: .
d_call: TRBD1
v_call: TRBV7-9
cdr3_aa: CASSGTGVSSYNSPLHF
cdr3_nt: TGTGCCAGCAGCGGTACAGGGGTAAGCTCCTATAATTCACCCCTCCACTTT

j_call: TRBJ2-7
clone_size: .
d_call: TRBD1
v_call: TRBV19
cdr3_aa: CASSSDRAYEQYF
cdr3_nt: TGTGCCAGTAGTTCCGACAGGGCCTACGAGCAGTACTTC

j_call: TRBJ1-6
clone_size: once
d_call: TRBD1
v_call: TRBV30
cdr3_aa: CAWAGTENSPLHF
cdr3_nt: TGTGCCTGGGCCGGGACAGAGAATTCACCCCTCCACTTT

j_call: TRBJ2-7
clone_size: few
d_call: TRBD1
v_call: TRBV25-1
cdr3_aa: CASSATGGVFEQYF
cdr3_nt: TGTGCCAGCAGTGCGACAGGGGGTGTCTTCGAGCAGTACTTC

j_call: TRBJ1-6
clone_size: few
d_call: .
v_call: TRBV28
cdr3_aa: CASSPPSSYNSPLHF
cdr3_nt: TGTGCCAGCAGCCCCCCAAGCTCCTATAATTCACCCCTCCACTTT

j_call: TRBJ1-4
clone_size: few
d_call: .
v_call: TRBV4-2
cdr3_aa: CASSQDHGIVNEKLFF
cdr3_nt: TGTGCCAGCAGCCAAGATCACGGGATAGTTAATGAAAAACTGTTTTTT

j_call: TRBJ1-3
clone_size: .
d_call: TRBD1
v_call: TRBV5-1
cdr3_aa: CASSFNQGGSGNTIYF
cdr3_nt: TGCGCCAGCAGCTTTAACCAGGGGGGATCTGGAAACACCATATATTTT

j_call: TRBJ2-7
clone_size: .
d_call: .
v_call: TRBV13
cdr3_aa: CASSVQGREQYF
cdr3_nt: TGTGCCAGCAGCGTACAGGGTCGCGAGCAGTACTTC

j_call: TRBJ2-1
clone_size: .
d_call: .
v_call: TRBV30
cdr3_aa: CAWSAFSEQFF
cdr3_nt: TGTGCCTGGAGTGCATTTAGTGAGCAGTTCTTC

j_call: TRBJ1-2
clone_size: .
d_call: TRBD1
v_call: TRBV18
cdr3_aa: CASSETGADYGYTF
cdr3_nt: TGTGCCAGCTCAGAGACAGGGGCGGACTATGGCTACACCTTC

j_call: TRBJ1-5
clone_size: .
d_call: .
v_call: TRBV18
cdr3_aa: CASSREGDKPQHF
cdr3_nt: TGTGCCAGCTCGAGGGAGGGGGACAAGCCCCAGCATTTT

j_call: TRBJ1-5
clone_size: .
d_call: .
v_call: TRBV5-4
cdr3_aa: CASSFSPGQPQHF
cdr3_nt: TGTGCCAGCAGCTTCTCCCCAGGACAGCCCCAGCATTTT

j_call: TRBJ2-7
clone_size: once
d_call: .
v_call: TRBV30
cdr3_aa: CAWHGGNYEQYF
cdr3_nt: TGTGCCTGGCACGGAGGGAACTACGAGCAGTACTTC

j_call: TRBJ2-7
clone_size: .
d_call: .
v_call: TRBV5-1
cdr3_aa: CASSFGGRTYEQYF
cdr3_nt: TGCGCCAGCAGCTTTGGGGGTAGAACCTACGAGCAGTACTTC

j_call: TRBJ1-4
clone_size: .
d_call: .
v_call: TRBV7-9
cdr3_aa: CASSLGPGGDNEKLFF
cdr3_nt: TGTGCCAGCAGCTTAGGGCCCGGTGGAGATAATGAAAAACTGTTTTTT

j_call: TRBJ2-3
clone_size: .
d_call: .
v_call: TRBV5-1
cdr3_aa: CASSLASGTTDTQYF
cdr3_nt: TGCGCCAGCAGCTTGGCTTCGGGGACCACAGATACGCAGTATTTT

j_call: TRBJ2-5
clone_size: .
d_call: .
v_call: TRBV30
cdr3_aa: CAWSEGTEQETQYF
cdr3_nt: TGTGCCTGGAGCGAGGGCACGGAACAAGAGACCCAGTACTTC

j_call: TRBJ1-3
clone_size: once
d_call: .
v_call: TRBV6-6
cdr3_aa: CASSPPVGVSGNTIYF
cdr3_nt: TGTGCCAGCAGCCCCCCCGTGGGAGTCTCTGGAAACACCATATATTTT

j_call: TRBJ2-1
clone_size: .
d_call: .
v_call: TRBV29-1
cdr3_aa: CSVVWDGGYNEQFF
cdr3_nt: TGCAGCGTGGTTTGGGACGGGGGATACAATGAGCAGTTCTTC